Each of the 14 T cell receptor beta chains below was sequenced from the same sample in a study of shared clonotypes between healthy human individuals. Sequenced by immunoSEQ multiplex PCR; TCRdb stores in-frame clones only, minus some. Of under 300,000 clones detected, 65% appear once; the ten largest clones hold roughly 10%. Material for sequencing was memory CD4+ T cells sorted from blood. As for subset: CD45RA-negative fraction. The source is a man younger than 45 in good health.

This chain's CDR3 is CATSPRTGNYNEQFF. The DNA of the CDR3 is TGTGCCACCAGCCCGCGGACAGGGAACTACAATGAGCAGTTCTTC. The chain recombines TRBV15 with TRBJ2-1, with 8 bases lining up with TRBD1. Germline V lookup: CDR1 LNHNV, CDR2 YYDKDF (reference sequence). The CDR3 has 15 amino acids. V trimming: 5 bases; J trimming: 3 bases; junction bases outside the gene matches: 6. Looking up the rest from reference TRBV15 and TRBJ2-1 gives the full variable domain: DAMVIQNPRYQVTQFGKPVTLSCSQTLNHNVMYWYQQKSSQAPKLLFHYYDKDFNNEADTPDNFQSRRPNTSFCFLDIRSPGLGDTAMYLCATSPRTGNYNEQFFGPGTRLTVL.

The J gene is TRBJ2-4, the V gene TRBV18, with TRBD1 matching 7 bases. Germline assignment: CDR1 KGHSH and CDR2 LQKENI. There are 15 residues in the CDR3. The J segment lost 3 bases and the V segment lost 3 bases, leaving 5 bases of the junction unmatched. The CDR3 DNA reads as TGTGCCAGCTCACCTGAGACAGGGTTCAAAAACATTCAGTACTTC. Translation: CASSPETGFKNIQYF.

This clone was detected many times. The chain employs TRBV5-5 and TRBJ1-5; D is uncertain. The CDR3 has 15 residues. Germline CDR1 reads SGHKS; CDR2 reads YYEKEE (reference sequence). Between the trimmed V and J ends, which lost 2 bases and 0 bases, there was a span of 9 bases. The CDR3 here is CASSFVGDSNQPQHF. In nucleotides, the CDR3 is TGTGCCAGCAGCTTCGTGGGAGATAGCAATCAGCCCCAGCATTTT.

This clone was observed a single time. The chain joins TRBV5-4 to TRBJ2-3; D unclear. The V end was cut by 2 bases, the J end by 0 bases, with 16 bases between. Germline assignment: CDR1 SGHNT and CDR2 YYREEE (reference sequence). The CDR3 sequence is 17 residues long. The CDR3 sequence is CASSFPGARTSTDTQYF. Written as DNA, the CDR3 is TGTGCCAGCAGCTTCCCAGGAGCGCGCACTAGCACAGATACGCAGTATTTT.

The V call is TRBV18, the J call TRBJ2-3; TRBD2 matches 13 bases. The CDR3 totals 15 residues. Germline V CDR1 and CDR2: KGHSH, LQKENI. Trimming took 7 bases from V and 6 from J; bases not matched to a gene: 7. The CDR3 region is CASFRTSGSRDTQYF. The CDR3 nucleotides are TGTGCCAGCTTTAGGACTAGCGGGAGTCGTGATACGCAGTATTTT.

This clone has just a few counts. Different DNA sequences within this sample yield the same CDR3. V gene TRBV5-5 combines with J gene TRBJ2-7, with 7 bases that match TRBD1. Germline V gene sequence: CDR1 SGHKS, CDR2 YYEKEE (reference sequence). The CDR3 loop spans 13 amino acids. V gave up 1 base and J gave up 4 bases; unmatched junction bases: 2. CDR3 region: CASSLNRGYEQYF. Here the CDR3 DNA reads TGTGCCAGCAGCTTGAACAGGGGTTACGAGCAGTACTTC.

About this clone itself: Its ends do not fully match the called genes, so a read error is possible. The genes are TRBV28 and TRBJ2-1; no reliable D call. The CDR3 consists of 11 residues. In germline, CDR1 is MDHEN, CDR2 SYDVKM. The CDR3 region has the DNA TGTGCCAGCAGAAATGGGGTTGAGGAGTTCTTC. Encoded protein: CASRNGVEEFF.

V and J are TRBV2 and TRBJ1-5; D might be TRBD1 (5 bases). V was pared by 1 base and J by 5 bases, with 9 bases between. The CDR3 covers 14 residues. The germline V gene has CDR1 SNHLY and CDR2 FYNNEI. The CDR3 is CASSEGGSDQPQHF. The DNA of the CDR3 is TGTGCCAGCAGTGAAGGGGGGTCGGATCAGCCCCAGCATTTT.

The chain is built from TRBV5-1 and TRBJ2-7; the D gene is possibly TRBD1 (5 bases). The CDR3 spans 13 residues. V shed 5 bases and J shed 5 bases, with 14 bases lying between them. The germline CDR1 and CDR2 sequences are SGHRS and YFSETQ. The CDR3 reads CASRTAFQDEQYF. In DNA, the CDR3 is TGCGCCAGCAGGACAGCGTTTCAGGACGAGCAGTACTTC.

This chain connects TRBV30 to TRBJ1-4, with D uncertain. The CDR3 loop spans 13 amino acids. Germline CDR1 is GTSNPN and CDR2 is SVGIG (reference sequence). V lost 3 bases, J lost 3 bases, and 8 bases lay in between. CDR3 DNA: TGTGCCTGGAGCCGGCAGTCTAATGAAAAACTGTTTTTT. Translating gives CAWSRQSNEKLFF.

This rearrangement joins TRBV6-1 to TRBJ2-3; 7 bases fit TRBD1. This CDR3 spans 15 amino acids. Trimming at V came to 4 bases and at J to 3 bases, leaving 7 bases not matched to a gene. In germline, CDR1 is MNHNS, CDR2 SASEGT. The CDR3 here is CASSARQGRTDTQYF. CDR3 in DNA: TGTGCCAGCAGTGCTCGACAGGGAAGGACAGATACGCAGTATTTT.

The rearrangement uses TRBV19 and TRBJ2-7; D call uncertain. V was pared by 3 bases and J by 8 bases, with 14 bases between. CDR3 size: 13 residues. CDR1 and CDR2 from the germline V gene are LNHDA and SQIVND (reference sequence). CDR3 sequence (DNA): TGTGCCAGTAGTATTCAGGAAGGGTACAAGCAGTACTTC. Protein: CASSIQEGYKQYF.

This clone was seen more than once but under ten times. The chain combines TRBV7-2 with TRBJ1-5; no firm D call. The CDR3 loop spans 15 amino acids. The germline V gene encodes CDR1 SGHTA and CDR2 FQGNSA. V was cut by 2 bases and J by 3 bases, with 11 bases left in between. CDR3 coding DNA: TGTGCCAGCAGCTTATGGGTAGGGAACAATCAGCCCCAGCATTTT. Its translation: CASSLWVGNNQPQHF.

This clone was recorded a few times. The final CDR3 position lacks the conserved phenylalanine or tryptophan, pointing to a likely read error. It is unclear where the CDR3 begins or ends on the DNA, so no DNA is shown, and the CDR3 is as TCRdb lists it. The chain employs TRBV5-1 and TRBJ1-5. Termini included, the CDR3 measures 9 amino acids. Germline CDR1 is SGHRS and CDR2 is YFSETQ. CDR3: CASSLALMV.